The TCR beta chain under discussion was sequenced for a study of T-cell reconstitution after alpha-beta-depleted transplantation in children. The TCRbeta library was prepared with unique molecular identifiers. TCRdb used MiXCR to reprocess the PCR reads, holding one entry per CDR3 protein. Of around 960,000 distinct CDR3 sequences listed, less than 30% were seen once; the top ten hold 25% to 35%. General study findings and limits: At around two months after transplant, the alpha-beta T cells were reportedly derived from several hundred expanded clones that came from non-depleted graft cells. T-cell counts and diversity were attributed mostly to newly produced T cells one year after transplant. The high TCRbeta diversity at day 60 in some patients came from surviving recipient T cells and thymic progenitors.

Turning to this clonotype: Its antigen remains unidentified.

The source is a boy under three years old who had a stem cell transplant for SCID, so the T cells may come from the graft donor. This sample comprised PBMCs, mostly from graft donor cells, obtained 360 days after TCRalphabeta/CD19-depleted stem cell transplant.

CDR3 DNA: TGTGCCAGCAGACCTACAGGGGGCGGCGATACGCAGTATTTT. Translating it yields CASRPTGGGDTQYF. V and J are TRBV28 and TRBJ2-3; 9 bases line up with TRBD1. The germline V gene has CDR1 MDHEN and CDR2 SYDVKM. V lost 6 bases, J lost 6 bases, and 7 bases stayed unmatched. This CDR3 is 14 amino acids long.